These 2 T cell receptor beta chains were all obtained from the same sample, sequenced in a study of identical twins. TCRdb ran MiXCR on the 5' RACE reads and lists one entry per CDR3 protein. Counted here are 640,000 or so distinct CDR3 sequences, roughly 6% occurring once; the ten biggest clones make up around 2%. Sequencing was performed on naive T cells sorted from blood. The receptors shown here come from a man aged 18 to 29 in good health.

This clonotype was recorded a few times. V usage is TRBV20-1 and J usage is TRBJ1-2, with TRBD1 identical over 7 bases. The CDR3 loop spans 13 amino acids. CDR1 and CDR2 (germline): DFQATT, SNEGSKA (reference sequence). Trimming cost V 5 bases and J 2 bases; bases outside gene matches: 5. DNA for the CDR3: TGCAGTGCTTGGGACAGCGAAAACTATGGCTACACCTTC. Its translation: CSAWDSENYGYTF.

The chain combines TRBV20-1 with TRBJ2-4; 9 nucleotides align to TRBD1. Germline CDR1 is DFQATT and CDR2 is SNEGSKA (reference sequence). Trimming took 1 base from V and 3 from J; bases not matched to a gene: 4. The CDR3 loop spans 15 amino acids. The CDR3 reads CSARVQTGGKNIQYF. The CDR3 nucleotides are TGCAGTGCTAGAGTACAGACAGGGGGCAAAAACATTCAGTACTTC.